Below, 3 T cell receptor beta chains from the same sample are listed, as sequenced in a study of cytomegalovirus exposure and HLA in healthy donors. The PCR ran on 60 Vbeta and 13 Jbeta primers. This table comes from immunoSEQ multiplex PCR, and its TCRdb copy is limited to in-frame clones, with some not included. The repertoire holds about 150,000 clones, with about four fifths as singletons. Sequenced input: PBMCs. The receptors originated from a man aged 18 to 29 in good health and CMV-seronegative.

J is TRBJ2-3 and V is TRBV15; 8 positions match TRBD2. Germline-derived CDR1 and CDR2 are LNHNV and YYDKDF (reference sequence). The CDR3 consists of 16 residues. J gave up 5 bases and V 3 bases, and 10 bases lay outside the gene matches. In nucleotides, the CDR3 is TGTGCCACCAGCAGTGACAGCGGGGGTGGGGAAGATACGCAGTATTTT. It specifies CATSSDSGGGEDTQYF.

This clone was detected only a few times. V is TRBV29-1 and J is TRBJ2-7; a possible D gene is TRBD2 (5 bases). Deletions cut 7 bases from V and 2 bases from J, with 12 bases between. From germline, CDR1 is SQVTM and CDR2 ANQGSEA. This CDR3 region has 12 residues. The CDR3 coding sequence is TGCAGCGCTCTGGACGGGACCTACGAGCAGTACTTC. Its protein product is CSALDGTYEQYF.

This clone showed up just a few times. The rearrangement links TRBV9 to TRBJ2-1; TRBD2 is a possible D gene (6 bases). Looked up from germline, CDR1 is SGDLS and CDR2 is YYNGEE. CDR3 length equals 15 residues. The V and J ends lost 0 bases and 2 bases respectively, with 9 bases between them. This CDR3 reads CASSVDRGTYNEQFF. CDR3 coding DNA: TGTGCCAGCAGCGTAGATCGGGGGACCTACAATGAGCAGTTCTTC.